This T cell receptor beta chain was found in a study of cytomegalovirus exposure and HLA in healthy donors (TCRdb year 2017). General notes on the study: An earlier analysis of 587 of the donors reported 250 to 350 Gb of sequence data and 117 million unique TCR beta sequences obtained from approximately 180 million T cells. Roughly 310 gigabases of sequencing data and around 87 million unique TCR sequences were included in an early release covering about 600 HLA-typed donors. Of the approximately 400 genotyped donors, approximately 82% fell in the genetic ancestry cluster associated with self-reported Caucasian donors. The study was designed to test whether signatures of past pathogen exposure could be identified by cataloging public T cell receptors. Using immunosequencing, the study profiled T cell repertoires from fewer than 850 subjects and related those repertoires to cytomegalovirus serostatus. Besides the first cohort of more than 650 subjects, a separate validation cohort made up of about 120 different subjects was used. To predict cytomegalovirus infection status, the study brought together high-throughput TCR immunosequencing, statistical association of individual TCRs with disease status, and machine learning. To study patterns of TCR occurrence, a later analysis re-analyzed previously published TCR beta repertoires from just over 650 donors and added high-resolution HLA genotyping. Rather than drawing on any new phenotypic data, the later analysis identified candidate immune exposures from TCR beta sequences and the way those sequences occurred across donors. In an earlier analysis of more than 550 of the donors, high-throughput TCR beta sequencing was used to judge whether each TCR beta V gene segment behaved as functional or pseudogenic. Alongside the repertoire data, information on donor age, sex, ethnicity and CMV serostatus was compiled. In a later genetic analysis, genome-wide SNP genotypes for about 65% of the 666 donors were used, and that subset was treated as a discovery cohort. All discovery cohort repertoires had been generated using a single sequencing platform. HLA typing included class I and class II loci at four-digit resolution. Typing coverage differed by locus: A, B, C, DRB1 and DQB1 were typed in about 629-630 donors, DQA1 in 522, DPA1 in around 600, and DPB1 in just under 480. Four or five DR-DQ haplotypes were handled as single units for association and clustering because linkage in the cohort was strong. Among several hundred genotyped donors of the cohort, an average of around 250,000 unique TCR beta nucleotide sequences was sequenced per donor, of which 15% to 20% were non-productive.

Trimming accounts for 2 bases at V and 5 bases at J, while the number of junction bases matched to no gene is 6. Taken from cysteine to phenylalanine, the CDR3 has 14 residues. Solely the CDR3 DNA is kept, with 42 bases framed from the first base. Looking up the germline V gene (reference sequence) yields CDR1 SGHNT and CDR2 YYREEE. The cohort consisted of 600 to 750 healthy bone marrow donors. Cohort members were all nominally healthy when sampled, although unrecorded immune exposures were likely present. The donor was CMV seronegative and belonged to the group of 352 seronegative cohort members. A peripheral blood sample was collected from each donor, and TCR beta sequencing was performed on peripheral blood mononuclear cells. The Qiagen DNeasy Blood Extraction Kit was used to extract genomic DNA from the blood cell samples. The paper as a whole reports these results and caveats: Because some donors lacked HLA typing at each locus, the association tests relied only on the typed subset. A later analysis reported that several top co-occurrence clusters appeared linked to parvovirus B19, influenza, CMV and Epstein-Barr virus. The 87-base-pair reads could not distinguish some IMGT-functional V segments, including TRBV6-2 and TRBV6-3, so those segments were excluded. Immune exposure information for the cohort was limited to CMV serostatus. In a later genetic analysis, a missense DCLRE1C variant was associated with V-gene and J-gene trimming of TCR beta chains, and the association was replicated in an independent cohort. Compared with the roughly 710-donor mean, donors in an Asian-associated ancestry cluster had fewer N-insertions in productive TCRs, according to a later genetic analysis. The classifier was reported to diagnose cytomegalovirus status with high specificity and sensitivity in both the original and validation cohorts. Most CMV-associated TCR beta chains appeared to be HLA-restricted in a later analysis, and the HLA associations seemed to be driven largely by CMV exposure. Compared with equally common non-associated chains, HLA-associated TCR beta chains in a later analysis were more clonally expanded and had lower generation probabilities. Most TCR sequences were observed very rarely across donors, whereas some public TCRs were present in many individuals. A few of the identified cytomegalovirus-associated TCR beta chains were confirmed in vitro to be specific for cytomegalovirus antigens. The study listed approximately 160 TCR beta chains as associated with cytomegalovirus. The earlier analysis of some 560 of the donors excluded 15 to 20 rarely observed V segments, including chromosome 9 orphons, because counts were too low. In an earlier analysis of about 600 of the donors, most TCR beta V segments appeared in productive rearrangements about 90% or about 30% of the time, broadly matching IMGT annotations. A cluster of highly shared sequence variants was judged likely to represent a technical artifact of the sequencing pipeline. Sequencing depth was assumed to be roughly uniform across donors in the presence/absence analyses, though that assumption may not hold. The cohort was sequenced for TCR beta chains only, and without alpha or paired-chain data the features that could be detected were limited. The authors suggested that the approach could potentially be extended to other disease states and immunological phenotypes. At a false discovery rate of 0.05, a later analysis linked around 17,000 TCR beta sequences to specific HLA alleles. Linkage disequilibrium might explain the correlated functional status among segregating V segments, but an unknown experimental factor could not be ruled out. When HLA alleles, especially DR and DQ, strongly co-occurred, attributing TCR associations to individual alleles was difficult. A further reported finding was that TCR beta sequences accurately predicted the HLA-A and HLA-B alleles for most subjects in the first cohort. In a later analysis, TCR association rates were found to vary across HLA loci, with the most associated TCRs seen for DRB1 alleles and the fewest for HLA-C alleles.

Libraries were prepared through the immunoSEQ multiplex PCR assay. For the multiplex PCR, a mixture combining 60 forward primers for TCR Vbeta segments and 13 reverse primers for TCR Jbeta segments was used. The CDR3 region of rearranged TCR beta genes was amplified from genomic DNA with a multiplex PCR assay. The Illumina HiSeq System was used to sequence the amplified TCR beta libraries as 87-base-pair reads. Per the original workflow: A later analysis counted about 82 million unique TCR beta chains across the 650 to 800 repertoires, and some 12 million of these chains were shared by at least two donors. Raw reads were error-corrected and collapsed into unique sequences by a nearest-neighbor algorithm in which closely related sequences were merged to remove PCR and sequencing errors. V, D and J gene segments were assigned by aligning CDR3 sequences to IMGT reference sequences. Each retained sequence needed at least a six-nucleotide match to both a V gene segment and a J gene segment. Rearrangements were classified as productive when the CDR3 lacked stop codons and remained in frame with V and J, and all other rearrangements were classified as non-productive. CDR3 was defined according to IMGT convention as the region running from the second conserved V-encoded cysteine to the conserved J-encoded phenylalanine. The earlier analysis of about 590 of the donors excluded sequences that lacked an unambiguous match to a single V gene segment. In an earlier analysis of approximately 500 of the donors, a V segment was called functional when productive rearrangements were above 56.7%, and segregating when the standard deviation between donors exceeded 5%. A statistical classification framework was developed to diagnose cytomegalovirus status using the catalog of TCR beta chain sequences. In a later analysis, TCR nucleotide sequences were compared against IMGT/GENE-DB human TR gene sequences so that V and J genes could be assigned. A later analysis assigned CDR3 sequences and most-parsimonious VDJ recombination scenarios with the TCRdist pipeline. In a later analysis, every TCR beta chain was defined by the combination of its CDR3 amino acid sequence and its V-gene family, and reads without a unique V-gene family were dropped. In a later analysis, fewer than 650 highly shared, low-generation-probability nucleotide sequences were removed to address suspected cross-contamination and a sequencing artifact. In a later analysis, a clonal expansion index was calculated for each public chain from normalized within-repertoire ranks of inferred template counts. In a later analysis, generation probabilities were computed using a VDJ recombination model fitted to out-of-frame rearrangements, and the results were checked against IGoR. Hypergeometric tests were used in a later analysis to score TCR-TCR, TCR-HLA and TCR-CMV co-occurrence, with a repertoire-size bias correction applied to the TCR pairs. A later analysis estimated false discovery rates by permuting HLA or CMV assignments 20 times. In a later analysis, co-occurring TCRs were grouped using DBSCAN, with TCRdist sequence similarity added in when clustering inside HLA-allele-positive subsets. Repertoires with fewer than 30,000 or more than 120,000 public chains were left out of co-occurrence clustering, as were about 5 repertoires with anomalous nucleotide sharing. TCRdb limited this immuneACCESS table to in-frame rearrangements with V and J called. A share of clones is missing; checked studies link under half to unresolved V genes, and the rest is unexplained. That table supplies the V and J calls and clone size; D and trimming were determined from the DNA. Counted in this sample were a few hundred thousand clones; about 75% of them appeared once. Of the sample, under 2% falls within the top ten clones.

A remark on this clone: No cognate antigen has been identified for it. The sample holds no much larger clone one base away, and base qualities are not on file. The sample contains more than one DNA sequence encoding this CDR3.

Sequenced: PBMCs. The TCR originated in a woman between 25 and 40 years old in good health and CMV-seronegative. The V gene is TRBV5-4 and the J gene is TRBJ2-5; 7 bases in between match TRBD2. The bases read TGTGCCAGCAGCTTACGCGGGAGTAGGGAGACCCAGTACTTC. The encoded protein is CASSLRGSRETQYF.